A selection of T cell receptor beta chains follows, all from one sample in a study of CD8+ T cells in alopecia areata. Repertoires were generated with immunoSEQ multiplex PCR, while TCRdb's copy carries only in-frame clones and drops some. The table includes about 210,000 clones, 40% to 45% detected once. The source material was CD4+ T cells sorted from blood, sampled at approximately week 36, from a patient treated with tofacitinib. The source of these receptors is a human donor with alopecia areata. The CDR3 runs from the conserved cysteine through the conserved F or W. D genes are given only for firm matches. Clone size appears in some rows only: once, few, many, or a class for an expanded clone.

d_call j_call clone_size v_call cdr3_length cdr3_aa cdr3_nt
NA TRBJ2-3 NA TRBV5-6 12 CASSSWTDTQYF TGTGCCAGCAGCTCTTGGACAGATACGCAGTATTTT
NA TRBJ2-6 NA TRBV9 17 CASSVDDRPSGANVLTF TGTGCCAGCAGCGTAGACGACAGACCTTCTGGGGCCAACGTCCTGACTTTC
NA TRBJ1-2 NA TRBV30 13 CAWEDGPSYGYTF TGTGCCTGGGAAGACGGACCTTCCTATGGCTACACCTTC
NA TRBJ1-2 NA TRBV2 14 CASSEYAAYYGYTF TGTGCCAGCAGTGAGTATGCCGCCTACTATGGCTACACCTTC
NA TRBJ2-5 NA TRBV25-1 14 CASSAPVLLETQYF TGTGCCAGCAGTGCCCCCGTACTCCTGGAGACCCAGTACTTC
TRBD1 TRBJ2-5 NA TRBV25-1 12 CASSDRGLTQYF TGTGCCAGCAGTGACAGGGGGCTGACCCAGTACTTC
NA TRBJ2-1 few TRBV7-9 14 CASSLDQSYNEQFF TGTGCCAGCAGCTTAGATCAATCCTACAATGAGCAGTTCTTC
TRBD1 TRBJ1-5 NA TRBV28 16 CASRDGQGAIWEPQHF TGTGCCAGCAGGGATGGACAGGGGGCTATTTGGGAGCCCCAGCATTTT
NA TRBJ2-7 NA TRBV4-3 15 CASSQGPGTIYEQYF TGCGCCAGCAGCCAAGGACCCGGGACCATCTACGAGCAGTACTTC
NA TRBJ2-3 NA TRBV7-2 14 CASSLTWQGDTQYF TGTGCCAGCAGCTTAACATGGCAGGGAGATACGCAGTATTTT
NA TRBJ2-2 NA TRBV5-1 13 CASSLEGGGELFF TGCGCCAGCAGCTTGGAGGGAGGCGGGGAGCTGTTTTTT
TRBD1 TRBJ2-5 few TRBV7-2 15 CASSWGQSYQETQYF TGTGCCAGCAGCTGGGGACAGTCGTACCAAGAGACCCAGTACTTC
NA TRBJ2-4 few TRBV19 14 CASSIAGEGNIQYF TGTGCCAGTAGTATAGCGGGCGAGGGGAACATTCAGTACTTC
NA TRBJ2-3 NA TRBV6-5 12 CAGRGSTDTQYF TGTGCCGGAAGAGGTAGCACAGATACGCAGTATTTT
NA TRBJ1-3 few TRBV5-4 15 CASSSSMSSGNTIYF TGTGCCAGCAGCTCCTCTATGAGCTCTGGAAACACCATATATTTT
NA TRBJ2-3 few TRBV9 14 CASSVDSATDTQYF TGTGCCAGCAGCGTAGACTCCGCCACAGATACGCAGTATTTT
TRBD1 TRBJ1-1 NA TRBV15 14 CATSRTTGLNEAFF TGTGCCACCAGCAGAACGACAGGGTTGAATGAAGCTTTCTTT
NA TRBJ1-1 NA TRBV6-5 14 CASSDRQGMNEAFF TGTGCCAGCAGTGACCGGCAGGGAATGAATGAAGCTTTCTTT
NA TRBJ2-5 NA TRBV7-2 15 CASSLVGSTGETQYF TGTGCCAGCAGCTTAGTTGGCAGCACCGGGGAGACCCAGTACTTC
NA TRBJ1-1 NA TRBV5-1 14 CASSLGHTGPEAFF TGCGCCAGCAGCTTGGGCCACACAGGGCCTGAAGCTTTCTTT
NA TRBJ2-7 few TRBV6-5 12 CASAGSNYEQYF TGTGCCAGCGCCGGATCAAACTACGAGCAGTACTTC
NA TRBJ2-3 NA TRBV30 13 CAWSGSFTDTQYF TGTGCCTGGAGTGGCTCTTTCACAGATACGCAGTATTTT
NA TRBJ2-7 NA TRBV11-2 13 CASSPPARYEQYF TGTGCCAGCAGCCCCCCAGCAAGGTACGAGCAGTACTTC
NA TRBJ2-7 NA TRBV7-9 13 CASSLDGLYEQYF TGTGCCAGCAGCTTAGATGGGCTCTACGAGCAGTACTTC
NA TRBJ1-1 few TRBV5-6 14 CASSFRQLNTEAFF TGTGCCAGCAGCTTTCGACAGCTGAACACTGAAGCTTTCTTT
TRBD2 TRBJ2-1 few TRBV7-9 15 CASSLGLGKLNEQFF TGTGCCAGCAGCCTGGGACTAGGTAAACTCAATGAGCAGTTCTTC
NA TRBJ2-5 NA TRBV30 13 CAWRRGGMKTQYF TGTGCCTGGAGGAGAGGGGGGATGAAGACCCAGTACTTC
NA TRBJ2-2 once TRBV27 12 CASSLILGELFF TGTGCCAGCAGTTTAATTCTCGGGGAGCTGTTTTTT
NA TRBJ1-1 few TRBV25-1 10 CASLGTEAFF TGTGCCAGCTTAGGCACTGAAGCTTTCTTT
NA TRBJ1-1 NA TRBV6-5 12 CASMSRGTEAFF TGTGCCAGCATGTCCCGCGGCACTGAAGCTTTCTTT
NA TRBJ2-7 NA TRBV5-1 15 CASSERRGLTYEQYF TGCGCCAGCAGCGAGCGAAGAGGATTGACTTACGAGCAGTACTTC
TRBD1 TRBJ2-5 NA TRBV5-1 15 CASSLDRGVVETQYF TGCGCCAGCAGCTTGGACAGGGGCGTGGTAGAGACCCAGTACTTC
NA TRBJ2-7 NA TRBV6-5 13 CASRAMGNYEQYF TGTGCCAGCAGGGCAATGGGCAACTACGAGCAGTACTTC
TRBD2 TRBJ2-1 NA TRBV27 17 CASSPHTSGRVYNEQFF TGTGCCAGCAGTCCCCATACTAGCGGGAGGGTTTACAATGAGCAGTTCTTC
TRBD1 TRBJ2-3 few TRBV9 16 CASSLTTGEITDTQYF TGTGCCAGCAGTCTGACTACAGGGGAGATTACAGATACGCAGTATTTT
NA TRBJ2-3 NA TRBV18 13 CASFPDPAVAQYF TGTGCCAGCTTCCCAGACCCAGCTGTTGCGCAGTATTTT
NA TRBJ2-7 once TRBV5-1 15 CASSLNSGSSYEQYF TGCGCCAGCAGCTTGAATAGCGGAAGCTCCTACGAGCAGTACTTC
NA TRBJ2-5 few TRBV29-1 13 CSVVSGIPGTQYF TGCAGCGTTGTATCCGGGATCCCGGGGACCCAGTACTTC
NA TRBJ2-3 NA TRBV9 13 CASSVASTDTQYF TGTGCCAGCAGCGTAGCCAGCACAGATACGCAGTATTTT
TRBD2 TRBJ2-2 few TRBV4-2 19 CASSQTAVRAGGVTGELFF TGTGCCAGCAGCCAAACCGCCGTCCGAGCGGGAGGGGTCACCGGGGAGCTGTTTTTT
TRBD2 TRBJ2-2 NA TRBV9 16 CASSVGTSGNTGELFF TGTGCCAGCAGCGTAGGAACTAGCGGGAACACCGGGGAGCTGTTTTTT
NA TRBJ2-7 NA TRBV2 14 CASLDGSESYEQYF TGTGCCAGCCTGGACGGGAGCGAATCTTACGAGCAGTACTTC
TRBD2 TRBJ2-5 NA TRBV7-9 17 CASSPLRLAGALETQYF TGTGCCAGCAGCCCTTTGCGGCTAGCGGGAGCCCTAGAGACCCAGTACTTC
TRBD1 TRBJ1-2 NA TRBV7-3 15 CASSLGSTGTDGYTF TGTGCCAGCAGCTTAGGCTCGACAGGGACAGATGGCTACACCTTC
NA TRBJ2-2 few TRBV5-4 13 CASSVPGTGELFF TGTGCCAGCAGCGTACCAGGGACCGGGGAGCTGTTTTTT
NA TRBJ2-5 NA TRBV7-9 11 CASSLKETQYF TGTGCCAGCAGCTTAAAGGAGACCCAGTACTTC
TRBD2 TRBJ2-1 few TRBV30 15 CAWSVGASGDNEQFF TGTGCCTGGAGTGTAGGAGCTAGCGGAGACAATGAGCAGTTCTTC
TRBD2 TRBJ2-3 NA TRBV5-1 17 CASSLQLAGGSTDTQYF TGCGCCAGCAGCTTGCAACTAGCGGGAGGTTCCACAGATACGCAGTATTTT
NA TRBJ2-3 few TRBV5-5 12 CASSPQADTQYF TGTGCCAGCAGCCCCCAGGCGGATACGCAGTATTTT
NA TRBJ2-7 NA TRBV20-1 10 CSASLGEQYF TGCAGTGCTTCCCTGGGAGAGCAGTACTTC
NA TRBJ2-3 NA TRBV7-2 11 CASNQGATQYF TGTGCTTCAAACCAGGGCGCTACGCAGTATTTT
TRBD1 TRBJ2-7 once TRBV25-1 14 CASREGQAPYEQYF TGTGCCAGCAGGGAGGGACAGGCTCCCTACGAGCAGTACTTC